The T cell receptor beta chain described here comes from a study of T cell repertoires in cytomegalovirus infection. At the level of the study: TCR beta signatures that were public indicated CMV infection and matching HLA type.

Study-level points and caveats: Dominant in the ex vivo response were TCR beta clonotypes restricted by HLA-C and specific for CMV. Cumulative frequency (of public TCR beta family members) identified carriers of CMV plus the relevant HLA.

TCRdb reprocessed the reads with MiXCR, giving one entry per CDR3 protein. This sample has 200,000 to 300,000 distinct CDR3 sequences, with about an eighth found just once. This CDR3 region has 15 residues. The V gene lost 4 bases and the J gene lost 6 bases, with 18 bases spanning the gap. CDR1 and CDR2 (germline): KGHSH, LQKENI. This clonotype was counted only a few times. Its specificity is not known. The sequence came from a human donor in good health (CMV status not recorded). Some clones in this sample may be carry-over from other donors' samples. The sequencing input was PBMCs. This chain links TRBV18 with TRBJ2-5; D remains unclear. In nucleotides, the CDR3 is TGTGCCAGCTCACGGCAGGAACCGACCGGGCAGACCCAGTACTTC. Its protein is CASSRQEPTGQTQYF.